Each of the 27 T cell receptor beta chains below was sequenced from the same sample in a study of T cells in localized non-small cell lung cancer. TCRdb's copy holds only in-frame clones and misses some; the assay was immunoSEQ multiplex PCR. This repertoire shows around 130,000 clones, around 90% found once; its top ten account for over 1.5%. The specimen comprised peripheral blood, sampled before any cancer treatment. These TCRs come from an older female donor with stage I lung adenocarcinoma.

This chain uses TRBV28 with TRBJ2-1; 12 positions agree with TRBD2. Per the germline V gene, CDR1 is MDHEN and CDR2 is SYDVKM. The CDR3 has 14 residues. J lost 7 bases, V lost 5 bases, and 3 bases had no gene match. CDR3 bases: TGTGCCAGCAGTATAGGGACTAGCGGGAATGAGCAGTTCTTC. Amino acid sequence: CASSIGTSGNEQFF.

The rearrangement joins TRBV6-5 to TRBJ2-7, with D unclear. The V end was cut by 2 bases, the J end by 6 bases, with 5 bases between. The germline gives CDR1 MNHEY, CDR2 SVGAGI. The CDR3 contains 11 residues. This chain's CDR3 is CASSYLSEQYF. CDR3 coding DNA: TGTGCCAGCAGTTACCTGAGCGAGCAGTACTTC.

The CDR3 sequence is CASSLDWASASSYEQYF. The CDR3 nucleotides read TGTGCCAGCAGTTTAGACTGGGCTAGCGCGAGCTCCTACGAGCAGTACTTC. The V and J genes are TRBV27 and TRBJ2-7, with D perhaps matching TRBD2 (6 bases). The germline CDR1 and CDR2 sequences are MNHEY and SMNVEV (reference sequence). Trimming cost V 2 bases and J 0 bases, with 17 bases left between them. This CDR3 is built from 17 residues.

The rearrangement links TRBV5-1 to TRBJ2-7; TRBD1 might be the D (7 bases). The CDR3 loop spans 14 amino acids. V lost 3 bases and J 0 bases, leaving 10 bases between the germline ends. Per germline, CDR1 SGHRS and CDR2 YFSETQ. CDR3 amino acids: CASSSEGASYEQYF. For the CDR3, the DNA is TGCGCCAGCAGCTCGGAGGGGGCCTCCTACGAGCAGTACTTC.

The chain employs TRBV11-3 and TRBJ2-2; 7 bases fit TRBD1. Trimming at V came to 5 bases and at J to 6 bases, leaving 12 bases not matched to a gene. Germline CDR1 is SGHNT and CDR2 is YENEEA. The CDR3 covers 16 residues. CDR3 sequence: CASSPRTRQGSGELFF. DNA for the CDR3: TGTGCCAGCAGCCCTAGAACTCGACAGGGATCCGGGGAGCTGTTTTTT.

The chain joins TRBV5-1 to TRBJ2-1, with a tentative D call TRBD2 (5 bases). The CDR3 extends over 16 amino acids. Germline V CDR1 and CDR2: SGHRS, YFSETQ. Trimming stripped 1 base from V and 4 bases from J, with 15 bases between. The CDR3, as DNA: TGCGCCAGCAGCTTGTTTTTGGGAGATTCTTACAATGAGCAGTTCTTC. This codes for CASSLFLGDSYNEQFF.

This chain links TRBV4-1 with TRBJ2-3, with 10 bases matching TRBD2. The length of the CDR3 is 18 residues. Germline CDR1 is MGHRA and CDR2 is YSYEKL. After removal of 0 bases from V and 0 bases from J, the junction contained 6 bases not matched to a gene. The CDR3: CASSQDPSGSGSTDTQYF. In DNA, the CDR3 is TGCGCCAGCAGCCAAGATCCTAGCGGGAGCGGGAGCACAGATACGCAGTATTTT.

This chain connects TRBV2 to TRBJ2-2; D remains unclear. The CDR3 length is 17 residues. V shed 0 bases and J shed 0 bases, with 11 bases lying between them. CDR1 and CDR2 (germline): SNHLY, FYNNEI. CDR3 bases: TGTGCCAGCAGTGAAGCCGAGGTCCCTTCGAACACCGGGGAGCTGTTTTTT. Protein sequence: CASSEAEVPSNTGELFF.

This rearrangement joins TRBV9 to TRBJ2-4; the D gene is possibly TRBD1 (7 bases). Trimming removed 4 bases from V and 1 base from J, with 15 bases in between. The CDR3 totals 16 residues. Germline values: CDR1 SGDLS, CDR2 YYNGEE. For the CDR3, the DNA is TGTGCCAGCAGCACAGGGGAGAGCGGGGCCAAAAACATTCAGTACTTC. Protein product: CASSTGESGAKNIQYF.

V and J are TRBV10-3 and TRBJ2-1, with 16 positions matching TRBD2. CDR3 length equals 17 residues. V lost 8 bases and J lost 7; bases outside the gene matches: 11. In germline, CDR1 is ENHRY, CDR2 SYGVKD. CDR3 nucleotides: TGTGCCATCCGGCCCGGGACTAGCGGGAGGGCCCTTAATGAGCAGTTCTTC. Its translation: CAIRPGTSGRALNEQFF.

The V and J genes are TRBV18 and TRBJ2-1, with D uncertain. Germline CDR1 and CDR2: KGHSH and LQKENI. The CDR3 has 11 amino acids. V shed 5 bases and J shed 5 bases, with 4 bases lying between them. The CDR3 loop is CASSVDNEQFF. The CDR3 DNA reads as TGTGCCAGCTCAGTCGACAATGAGCAGTTCTTC.

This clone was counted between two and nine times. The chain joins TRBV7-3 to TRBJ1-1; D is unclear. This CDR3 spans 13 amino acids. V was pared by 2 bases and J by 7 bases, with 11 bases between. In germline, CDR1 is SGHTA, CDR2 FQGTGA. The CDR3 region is CASSLHATGEAFF. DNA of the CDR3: TGTGCCAGCAGCTTACATGCGACTGGTGAAGCTTTCTTT.

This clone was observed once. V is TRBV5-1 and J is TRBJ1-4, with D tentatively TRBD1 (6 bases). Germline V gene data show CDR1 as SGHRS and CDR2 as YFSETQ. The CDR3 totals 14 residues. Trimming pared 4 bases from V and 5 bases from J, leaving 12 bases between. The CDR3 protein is CASSRTGLNEKLFF. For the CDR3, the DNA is TGCGCCAGCAGCCGCACAGGGCTGAATGAAAAACTGTTTTTT. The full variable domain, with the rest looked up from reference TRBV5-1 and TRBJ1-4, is KAGVTQTPRYLIKTRGQQVTLSCSPISGHRSVSWYQQTPGQGLQFLFEYFSETQRNKGNFPGRFSGRQFSNSRSEMNVSTLELGDSALYLCASSRTGLNEKLFFGSGTQLSVL.

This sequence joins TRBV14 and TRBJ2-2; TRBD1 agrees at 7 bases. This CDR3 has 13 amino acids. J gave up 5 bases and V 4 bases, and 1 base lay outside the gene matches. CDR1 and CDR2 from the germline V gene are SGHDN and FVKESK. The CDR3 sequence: CASSRQGTGELFF. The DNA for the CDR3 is TGTGCCAGCAGCCGACAGGGAACCGGGGAGCTGTTTTTT. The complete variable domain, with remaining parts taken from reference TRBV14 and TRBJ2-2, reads EAGVTQFPSHSVIEKGQTVTLRCDPISGHDNLYWYRRVMGKEIKFLLHFVKESKQDESGMPNNRFLAERTGGTYSTLKVQPAELEDSGVYFCASSRQGTGELFFGEGSRLTVL.

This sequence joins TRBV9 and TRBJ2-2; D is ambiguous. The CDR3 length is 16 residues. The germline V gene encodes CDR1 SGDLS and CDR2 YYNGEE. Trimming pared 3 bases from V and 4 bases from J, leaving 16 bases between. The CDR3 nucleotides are TGTGCCAGCAGCGCCCAACCCATAGCTACCACCGGGGAGCTGTTTTTT. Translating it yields CASSAQPIATTGELFF.

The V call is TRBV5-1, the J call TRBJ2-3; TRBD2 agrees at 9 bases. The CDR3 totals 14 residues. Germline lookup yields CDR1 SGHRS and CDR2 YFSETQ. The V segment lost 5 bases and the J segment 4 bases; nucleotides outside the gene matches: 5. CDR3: CASSSGSFADTQYF. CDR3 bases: TGCGCCAGCAGTAGCGGGAGTTTCGCAGATACGCAGTATTTT. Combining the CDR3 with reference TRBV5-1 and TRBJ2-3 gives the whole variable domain KAGVTQTPRYLIKTRGQQVTLSCSPISGHRSVSWYQQTPGQGLQFLFEYFSETQRNKGNFPGRFSGRQFSNSRSEMNVSTLELGDSALYLCASSSGSFADTQYFGPGTRLTVL.

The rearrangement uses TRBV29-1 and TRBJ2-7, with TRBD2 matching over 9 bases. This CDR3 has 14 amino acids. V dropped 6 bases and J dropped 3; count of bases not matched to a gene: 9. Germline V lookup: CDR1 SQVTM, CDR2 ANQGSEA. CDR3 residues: CSVLSSGKDYEQYF. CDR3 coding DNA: TGCAGCGTCCTCTCTAGCGGGAAGGACTACGAGCAGTACTTC.

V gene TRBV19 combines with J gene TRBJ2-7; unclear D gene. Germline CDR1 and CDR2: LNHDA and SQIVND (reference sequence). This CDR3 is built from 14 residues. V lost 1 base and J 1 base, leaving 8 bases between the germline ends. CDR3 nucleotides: TGTGCCAGTAGTATAGGTATGGGTTCCTACGAGCAGTACTTC. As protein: CASSIGMGSYEQYF.

The CDR3 DNA reads TGTGCCAGCAGCCGGGGACTAGCGGGAAGCTACAATGAGCAGTTCTTC. Translation: CASSRGLAGSYNEQFF. The chain joins TRBV11-2 to TRBJ2-1, with 13 bases fitting TRBD2. The CDR3 sequence is 16 residues long. Germline CDR1 and CDR2: SGHAT and FQNNGV. Losses at the gene ends were 5 bases for V and 3 bases for J; bases not matched to a gene: 4.

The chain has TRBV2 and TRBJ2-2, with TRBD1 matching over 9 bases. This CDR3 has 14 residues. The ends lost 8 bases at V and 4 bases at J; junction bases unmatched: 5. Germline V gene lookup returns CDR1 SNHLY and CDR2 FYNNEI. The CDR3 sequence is CASLDRGGTGELFF. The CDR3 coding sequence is TGTGCCAGCCTTGACAGGGGGGGCACCGGGGAGCTGTTTTTT. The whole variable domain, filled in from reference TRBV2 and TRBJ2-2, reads EPEVTQTPSHQVTQMGQEVILRCVPISNHLYFYWYRQILGQKVEFLVSFYNNEISEKSEIFDDQFSVERPDGSNFTLKIRSTKLEDSAMYFCASLDRGGTGELFFGEGSRLTVL.

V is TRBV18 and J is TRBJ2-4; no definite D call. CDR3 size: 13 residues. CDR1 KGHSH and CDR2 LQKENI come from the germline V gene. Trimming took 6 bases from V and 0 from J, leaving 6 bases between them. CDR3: CASSPEAKNIQYF. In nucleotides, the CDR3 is TGTGCCAGCTCTCCGGAAGCCAAAAACATTCAGTACTTC.

CDR3 sequence reads: CASSFGGRLASNEKLFF. CDR3 bases: TGTGCCAGCAGCTTTGGGGGGAGACTTGCATCTAATGAAAAACTGTTTTTT. This chain uses TRBV7-9 with TRBJ1-4, with D perhaps matching TRBD1 (5 bases). Germline CDR1 SEHNR, CDR2 FQNEAQ (reference sequence). The V end was cut by 3 bases, the J end by 3 bases, with 17 bases between. The CDR3 consists of 17 residues.

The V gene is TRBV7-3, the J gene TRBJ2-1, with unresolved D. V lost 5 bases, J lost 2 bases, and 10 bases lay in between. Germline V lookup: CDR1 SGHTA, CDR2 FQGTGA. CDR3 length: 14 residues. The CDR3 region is CASSPSSTYNEQFF. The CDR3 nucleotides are TGTGCCAGCAGCCCCTCCTCTACCTACAATGAGCAGTTCTTC.

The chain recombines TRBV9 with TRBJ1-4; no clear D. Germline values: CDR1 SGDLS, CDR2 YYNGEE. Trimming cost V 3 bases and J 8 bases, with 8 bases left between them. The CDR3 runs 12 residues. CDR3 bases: TGTGCCAGCAGCGGAGACGGCGAAAAACTGTTTTTT. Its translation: CASSGDGEKLFF.

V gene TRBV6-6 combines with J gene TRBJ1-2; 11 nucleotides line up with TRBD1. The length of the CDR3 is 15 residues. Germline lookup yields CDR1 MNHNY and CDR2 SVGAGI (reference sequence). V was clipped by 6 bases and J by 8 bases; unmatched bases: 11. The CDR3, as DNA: TGTGCCAGCAGCTCTATAGGGGGACAGGGGGGCGGCTACACCTTC. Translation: CASSSIGGQGGGYTF.

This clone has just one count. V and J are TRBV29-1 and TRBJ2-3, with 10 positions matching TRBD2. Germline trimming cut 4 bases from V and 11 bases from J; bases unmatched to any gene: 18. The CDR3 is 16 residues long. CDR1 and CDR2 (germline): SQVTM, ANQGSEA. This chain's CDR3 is CSVVFSSGSNVKEQYF. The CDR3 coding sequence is TGCAGCGTTGTCTTTTCTAGCGGGAGTAATGTCAAAGAGCAGTATTTT.

CDR3 nucleotides: TGTGCCAGCGGGGTAGAGTTTTATAGCAATCAGCCCCAGCATTTT. Protein sequence: CASGVEFYSNQPQHF. V usage is TRBV28 and J usage is TRBJ1-5; no definite D call. CDR1 and CDR2 from the germline V gene are MDHEN and SYDVKM. The CDR3 covers 15 residues. V was cut by 8 bases and J by 0 bases, with 14 bases left in between.